This T cell receptor (beta chain) emerged from a study of vaccination effects on CD4 cells after COVID-19. Across the study: Convalescent patients, three in all, were sampled both early and late after vaccination.

Worth noting for this clone: Its antigen remains unknown.

Antigen-specific CD4+ T cells were expanded (with viral peptide pools) by the ViraFEST assay ahead of sequencing. Isolation of CD4+ T cells took place after less than 12 days of culture. Documented for the person is a PCR-confirmed SARS-CoV-2 infection occurring between March and December 2020. Participants were given two doses of BNT162b2 or mRNA-1273 vaccine. Approximately 2.2 million PBMC per well received 9 to 10 IU/ml IL-2 and about 10 ug/ml peptides in culture. Overall study findings and caveats: Most post-vaccine spike-reactive clones in convalescents were new, not infection-derived.

CDR1 is LNHDA, CDR2 SQIVND, per germline (reference sequence). This CDR3 spans 13 amino acids. V shed 3 bases, J shed 8 bases, and the junction held 4 bases outside the gene matches. This table comes from immunoSEQ multiplex PCR, and its TCRdb copy is limited to in-frame clones, with some not included. The sample has 12,000 to 15,000 clones, over 70% seen once. This chain links TRBV19 with TRBJ1-2, with TRBD1 matching 9 bases. This clonotype was obtained from a human donor who had a prior SARS-CoV-2 infection. The source was CD4+ T cells from PBMCs cultured with SARS-CoV-2 spike peptides, collected after COVID-19 vaccination. The DNA of the CDR3 is TGTGCCAGTAGTATGGACAGGGGTAAGGGCTACACCTTC. Translated, it gives CASSMDRGKGYTF. Filled out from reference TRBV19 and TRBJ1-2, the complete variable domain reads DGGITQSPKYLFRKEGQNVTLSCEQNLNHDAMYWYRQDPGQGLRLIYYSQIVNDFQKGDIAEGYSVSREKKESFPLTVTSAQKNPTAFYLCASSMDRGKGYTFGSGTRLTVV.